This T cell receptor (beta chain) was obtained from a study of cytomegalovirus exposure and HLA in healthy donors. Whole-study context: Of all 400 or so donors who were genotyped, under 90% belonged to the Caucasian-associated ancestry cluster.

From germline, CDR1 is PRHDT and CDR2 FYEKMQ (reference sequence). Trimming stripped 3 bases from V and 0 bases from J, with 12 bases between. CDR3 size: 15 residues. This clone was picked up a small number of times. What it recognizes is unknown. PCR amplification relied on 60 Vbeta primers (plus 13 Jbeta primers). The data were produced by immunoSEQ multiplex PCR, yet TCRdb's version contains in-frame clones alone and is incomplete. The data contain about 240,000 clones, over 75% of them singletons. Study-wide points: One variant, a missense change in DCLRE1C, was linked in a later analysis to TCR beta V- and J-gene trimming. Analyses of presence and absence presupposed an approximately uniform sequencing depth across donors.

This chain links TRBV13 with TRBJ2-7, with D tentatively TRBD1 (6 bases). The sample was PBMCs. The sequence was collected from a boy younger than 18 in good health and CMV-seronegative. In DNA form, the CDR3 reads TGTGCCAGCAGCTTTAGGGACAAGAGCTCCTACGAGCAGTACTTC. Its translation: CASSFRDKSSYEQYF.